This TCR beta chain came from a study of blood T cell repertoires in COVID-19. Background on the study: Sites in the United States, Italy and Spain provided acute and convalescent COVID-19 samples.

TCRdb's table, derived via immunoSEQ multiplex PCR, lists solely in-frame clones and lacks some. Among fewer than 250,000 clones listed, more than 75% were seen once. Followed longitudinally, the Seattle patients had been enrolled during active infection. This CDR3 has 13 amino acids. CDR1 and CDR2 (germline): GTSNPN, SVGIG (reference sequence). Trimming pared 3 bases from V and 5 bases from J, leaving 14 bases between. The sequence came from a woman aged 60-75 years with COVID-19, enrolled during active disease. The V gene is TRBV30, the J gene TRBJ2-7; a weak D match, TRBD2 (6 bases). Sequenced: peripheral blood. The CDR3 is CAWRRDGVDEQYF. The CDR3 bases are TGTGCCTGGAGGCGGGACGGTGTAGACGAGCAGTACTTC.